The clone carrying this TCR beta chain has a handful of counts. CDR3 length: 15 residues. The V gene lost 5 bases and the J gene lost 2 bases, with 10 bases spanning the gap. Germline-derived CDR1 and CDR2 are SGHTA and FQGNSA. Clones were read by immunoSEQ multiplex PCR, and TCRdb kept only the in-frame ones, dropping some. This repertoire shows about 64,000 clones, around 90% found once; its top ten account for over 8%. This record comes from a study of blood T cell repertoires in COVID-19. The chain carries TRBV7-2 and TRBJ1-6, with D perhaps matching TRBD1 (6 bases). This clonotype was obtained from a woman older than 75 with active COVID-19. The sample was peripheral blood. The CDR3 DNA reads as TGTGCCAGCAGCCGCCGGACAGCCTATAATTCACCCCTCCACTTT. Translated: CASSRRTAYNSPLHF.